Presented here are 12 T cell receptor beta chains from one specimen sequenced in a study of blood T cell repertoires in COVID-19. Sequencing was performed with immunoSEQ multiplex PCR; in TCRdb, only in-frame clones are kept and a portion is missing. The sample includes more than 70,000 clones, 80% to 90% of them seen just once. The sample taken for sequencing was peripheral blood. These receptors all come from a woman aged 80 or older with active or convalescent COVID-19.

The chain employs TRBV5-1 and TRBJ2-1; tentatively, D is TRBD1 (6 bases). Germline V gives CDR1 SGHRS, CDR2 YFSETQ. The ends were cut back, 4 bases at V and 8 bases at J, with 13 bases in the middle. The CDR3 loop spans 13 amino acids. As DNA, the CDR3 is TGCGCCAGCAGCCCCGGACAGTTCGATGAGCAGTTCTTC. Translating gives CASSPGQFDEQFF.

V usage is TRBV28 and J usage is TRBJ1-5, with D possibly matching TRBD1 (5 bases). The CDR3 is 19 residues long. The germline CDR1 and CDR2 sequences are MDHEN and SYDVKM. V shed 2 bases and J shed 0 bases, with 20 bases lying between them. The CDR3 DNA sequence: TGTGCCAGCAGTTTAGGGGGGTCGCGGGGGAGATATAGCAATCAGCCCCAGCATTTT. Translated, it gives CASSLGGSRGRYSNQPQHF.

CDR3 region: CASSFDREQPQHF. CDR3 coding DNA: TGTGCCAGCAGCTTTGACAGGGAACAGCCCCAGCATTTT. This chain links TRBV12-3 or TRBV12-4 with TRBJ1-5; TRBD1 matches at 7 bases. The CDR3 is made up of 13 amino acids. Trimming removed 6 bases from V and 7 bases from J; junction bases left unmatched: 6.

CDR3 region: CASSLTGGPGYTF. In DNA form, the CDR3 reads TGTGCCAGCAGTTTAACAGGGGGCCCTGGCTACACCTTC. V and J are TRBV12-3 or TRBV12-4 and TRBJ1-2; 9 bases map to TRBD1. V lost 2 bases and J lost 7; bases outside the gene matches: 2. The CDR3 is 13 amino acids.

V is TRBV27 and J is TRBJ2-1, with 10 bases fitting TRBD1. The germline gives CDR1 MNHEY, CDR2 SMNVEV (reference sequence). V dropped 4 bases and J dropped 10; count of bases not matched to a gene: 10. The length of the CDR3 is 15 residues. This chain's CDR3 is CASSSYDRGLGEQFF. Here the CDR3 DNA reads TGTGCCAGCAGTTCCTACGACAGGGGGCTTGGCGAGCAGTTCTTC.

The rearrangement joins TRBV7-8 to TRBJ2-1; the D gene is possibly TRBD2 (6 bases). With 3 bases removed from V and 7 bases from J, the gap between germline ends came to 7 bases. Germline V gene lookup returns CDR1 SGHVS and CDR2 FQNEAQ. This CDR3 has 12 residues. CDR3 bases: TGTGCCAGCAGCTTCCGGGGGAATGAGCAGTTCTTC. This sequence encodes CASSFRGNEQFF.

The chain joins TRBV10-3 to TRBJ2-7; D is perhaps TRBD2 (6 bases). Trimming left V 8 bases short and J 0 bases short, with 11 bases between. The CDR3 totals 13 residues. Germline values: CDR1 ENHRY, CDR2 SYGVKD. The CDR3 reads CAIAGSASYEQYF. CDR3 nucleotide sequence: TGTGCCATCGCGGGAAGCGCCTCCTACGAGCAGTACTTC.

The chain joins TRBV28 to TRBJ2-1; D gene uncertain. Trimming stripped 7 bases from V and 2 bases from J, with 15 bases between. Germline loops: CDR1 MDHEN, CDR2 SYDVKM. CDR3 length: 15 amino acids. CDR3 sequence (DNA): TGTGCCAGCACAAATTCACAGAGCCCCTACAATGAGCAGTTCTTC. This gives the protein CASTNSQSPYNEQFF.

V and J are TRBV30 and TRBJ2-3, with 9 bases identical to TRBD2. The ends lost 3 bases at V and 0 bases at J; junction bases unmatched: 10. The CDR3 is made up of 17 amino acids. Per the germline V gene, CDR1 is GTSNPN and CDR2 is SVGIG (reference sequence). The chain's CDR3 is CAWSRGTTSGSTDTQYF. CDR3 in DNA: TGTGCCTGGAGCCGGGGAACAACTAGCGGGAGCACAGATACGCAGTATTTT. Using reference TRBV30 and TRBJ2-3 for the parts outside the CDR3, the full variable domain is SQTIHQWPATLVQPVGSPLSLECTVEGTSNPNLYWYRQAAGRGLQLLFYSVGIGQISSEVPQNLSASRPQDRQFILSSKKLLLSDSGFYLCAWSRGTTSGSTDTQYFGPGTRLTVL.

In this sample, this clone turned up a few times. The CDR3 DNA reads as TGTGCCACCCAACAGGGCTTTAACTATGGCTACACCTTC. Protein product: CATQQGFNYGYTF. The rearrangement joins TRBV19 to TRBJ1-2, with a weak D call TRBD1 (6 bases). Germline V gives CDR1 LNHDA, CDR2 SQIVND (reference sequence). The V gene lost 10 bases and the J gene lost 1 base, with 13 bases spanning the gap. The CDR3 has 13 amino acids.

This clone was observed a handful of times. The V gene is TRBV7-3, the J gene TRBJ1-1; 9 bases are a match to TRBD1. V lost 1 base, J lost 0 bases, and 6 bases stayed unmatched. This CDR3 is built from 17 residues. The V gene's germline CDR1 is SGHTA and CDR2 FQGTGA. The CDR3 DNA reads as TGTGCCAGCAGCTTAAGCGGGACAGGGAGGATGAACACTGAAGCTTTCTTT. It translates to CASSLSGTGRMNTEAFF.

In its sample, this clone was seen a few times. The CDR3 spells CATSRDLAGVKYEQYF. In DNA, the CDR3 is TGTGCCACCAGCAGAGATCTAGCGGGAGTTAAGTACGAGCAGTACTTC. This sequence joins TRBV15 and TRBJ2-7, with 10 bases that match TRBD2. The trim removed 0 bases at V and 4 bases at J, leaving 6 bases unmatched. The CDR3 has 16 residues. Germline V gives CDR1 LNHNV, CDR2 YYDKDF (reference sequence).